These 31 T cell receptor beta chains originate from one sample sequenced in a study of cytomegalovirus exposure and HLA in healthy donors listed by TCRdb under 2017. Library preparation used the immunoSEQ multiplex PCR assay. For the multiplex PCR, a mixture combining 60 forward primers for TCR Vbeta segments and 13 reverse primers for TCR Jbeta segments was used. TCRdb limited this immuneACCESS table to in-frame rearrangements with V and J called. A share of clones is missing; checked studies link under half to unresolved V genes, and the rest is unexplained. This sample's clone table shows tens of thousands of clones. Approximately 4.5% of the sample is taken by the ten largest. The material sequenced was PBMCs. These receptors were obtained from a woman aged 40 to 50 in good health and CMV-seropositive.

V is TRBV4-1 and J is TRBJ2-7; unclear D gene. Germline V lookup: CDR1 MGHRA, CDR2 YSYEKL. This CDR3 region has 17 residues. V dropped 0 bases and J dropped 7 bases, with 22 bases sitting between them. The CDR3 DNA reads as TGCGCCAGCAGCCAAGATCGGTTAGTCCTGGCTAGTCGGGAGCAGTACTTC. This codes for CASSQDRLVLASREQYF.

The J gene is TRBJ1-1, the V gene TRBV6-5; 8 bases agree with TRBD1. After removal of 6 bases from V and 10 bases from J, the junction contained 7 bases not matched to a gene. The germline V gene encodes CDR1 MNHEY and CDR2 SVGAGI. CDR3 length: 12 amino acids. CDR3 sequence reads: CASRGQVRGAFF. CDR3 DNA sequence: TGTGCCAGCAGGGGACAGGTACGTGGAGCTTTCTTT.

V usage is TRBV5-1 and J usage is TRBJ2-7; 8 bases agree with TRBD2. The germline V gene has CDR1 SGHRS and CDR2 YFSETQ. V lost 2 bases to trimming and J lost 7 bases; unmatched junction nucleotides: 8. This CDR3 has 14 residues. The CDR3: CASSFQAGEREQYF. The CDR3 coding sequence is TGCGCCAGCAGCTTTCAAGCGGGAGAGAGGGAGCAGTACTTC.

The chain links TRBV6-1 to TRBJ1-2; perhaps TRBD1 as D (5 bases). Trimming took 6 bases from V and 4 from J, leaving 12 bases between them. The CDR3 runs 13 residues. The germline V gene has CDR1 MNHNS and CDR2 SASEGT. This chain's CDR3 is CASRPGTAYGYTF. CDR3 in DNA: TGTGCCAGCAGACCCGGGACTGCCTATGGCTACACCTTC.

The chain carries TRBV28 and TRBJ2-5, with TRBD2 matching over 8 bases. CDR1 and CDR2 from the germline V gene are MDHEN and SYDVKM. The CDR3 is 14 amino acids. V shed 6 bases and J 5 bases; nucleotides not matched to a gene: 8. CDR3 nucleotide sequence: TGTGCCAGCAGCTCCGCGGGGGGCTGGGAGACCCAGTACTTC. Protein sequence: CASSSAGGWETQYF.

About this clone: An end of the junction does not agree with germline; a read error may underlie this. This chain connects TRBV4-2 to TRBJ2-1, with a weak D call TRBD1 (5 bases). Germline loops: CDR1 LGHNA, CDR2 YNFKEQ. The CDR3 spans 17 residues. For the CDR3, the DNA is TGTGCCAGCAGCCAAGATCTAGGGCAGGGCTCCGACAATGAGCAGTTCTTC. Translating gives CASSQDLGQGSDNEQFF.

V usage is TRBV5-5 and J usage is TRBJ2-1, with 9 bases lining up with TRBD1. The V gene end was trimmed by 2 bases and the J gene end by 7 bases; junction bases not matched to a gene: 7. The CDR3 length is 15 residues. Germline V gene lookup returns CDR1 SGHKS and CDR2 YYEKEE (reference sequence). CDR3 bases: TGTGCCAGCAGCTTAAACAGGGGGCTTGGTAATGAGCAGTTCTTC. As protein: CASSLNRGLGNEQFF.

V is TRBV7-3 and J is TRBJ2-1, with TRBD2 matching over 10 bases. Germline CDR1 and CDR2: SGHTA and FQGTGA. The CDR3 spans 15 residues. The V segment lost 2 bases and the J segment 5 bases; nucleotides outside the gene matches: 3. For the CDR3, the DNA is TGTGCCAGCAGCTTAGGGACTAGCGCGAACAATGAGCAGTTCTTC. Translating it yields CASSLGTSANNEQFF.

This chain connects TRBV10-3 to TRBJ2-7, with TRBD2 matching over 7 bases. The CDR3 has 15 amino acids. Germline-derived CDR1 and CDR2 are ENHRY and SYGVKD. V was pared by 3 bases and J by 4 bases, with 9 bases of the junction left unmatched. The CDR3 is CAISDPNGRSYEQYF. CDR3 DNA sequence: TGTGCCATCAGTGACCCGAACGGGAGGTCTTACGAGCAGTACTTC.

The chain joins TRBV4-2 to TRBJ1-2; possible D gene TRBD1, 5 bases. Germline V gene lookup returns CDR1 LGHNA and CDR2 YNFKEQ. The CDR3 consists of 16 residues. V was pared by 0 bases and J by 1 base, with 12 bases between. CDR3 sequence (DNA): TGTGCCAGCAGCCAAGATTTTCTAGGGGTTAACTATGGCTACACCTTC. Its protein product is CASSQDFLGVNYGYTF.

The CDR3 loop reads CASSFSHNYEQYF. In nucleotides, the CDR3 is TGTGCCAGCAGTTTTTCTCACAACTACGAGCAGTACTTC. The chain has TRBV28 and TRBJ2-7; no reliable D call. V was shortened by 3 bases and J by 3 bases, with 9 bases between the two germline ends. This CDR3 has 13 amino acids. The germline V gene encodes CDR1 MDHEN and CDR2 SYDVKM.

The V gene is TRBV7-2, the J gene TRBJ2-3, with TRBD1 identical over 11 bases. The V and J ends lost 8 bases and 4 bases, in that order; junction bases with no gene match: 8. Per the germline V gene, CDR1 is SGHTA and CDR2 is FQGNSA. The CDR3 totals 15 residues. The CDR3 loop reads CASFMRTGGADTQYF. CDR3 coding DNA: TGTGCCAGCTTCATGAGGACAGGGGGCGCAGATACGCAGTATTTT.

This sequence joins TRBV2 and TRBJ1-1; D unclear. Trimming took 10 bases from V and 1 from J, leaving 7 bases between them. The CDR3 consists of 11 residues. CDR1 is SNHLY, CDR2 FYNNEI, per germline. The CDR3 spells CANTENTEAFF. For the CDR3, the DNA is TGTGCCAATACAGAGAACACTGAAGCTTTCTTT.

This rearrangement joins TRBV30 to TRBJ2-5; a possible D gene is TRBD2 (6 bases). The CDR3 sequence is 14 residues long. The V gene's germline CDR1 is GTSNPN and CDR2 SVGIG (reference sequence). Trimming shortened V by 0 bases and J by 6 bases, and 14 bases separated the two germline ends. CDR3 sequence reads: CAWSVTTRAKTQYF. As DNA, the CDR3 is TGTGCCTGGAGTGTAACGACTAGAGCGAAGACCCAGTACTTC.

This chain connects TRBV30 to TRBJ2-7, with 7 bases lining up with TRBD2. Germline V gene lookup returns CDR1 GTSNPN and CDR2 SVGIG (reference sequence). J gave up 5 bases and V 3 bases, and 7 bases lay outside the gene matches. This CDR3 has 13 residues. CDR3 in DNA: TGTGCCTGGAGCTGGACTAGTGCTAACGAGCAGTACTTC. Residues: CAWSWTSANEQYF. The complete variable domain, with remaining parts taken from reference TRBV30 and TRBJ2-7, reads SQTIHQWPATLVQPVGSPLSLECTVEGTSNPNLYWYRQAAGRGLQLLFYSVGIGQISSEVPQNLSASRPQDRQFILSSKKLLLSDSGFYLCAWSWTSANEQYFGPGTRLTVT.

The chain employs TRBV27 and TRBJ2-1; 7 bases match TRBD2. The CDR3 runs to 14 residues. V lost 6 bases and J lost 3; bases outside the gene matches: 5. Germline V CDR1 and CDR2: MNHEY, SMNVEV (reference sequence). The CDR3 reads CASSHPGGYNEQFF. The CDR3 DNA reads TGTGCCAGCAGCCACCCGGGGGGCTACAATGAGCAGTTCTTC.

V usage is TRBV7-9 and J usage is TRBJ2-5; TRBD1 aligns across 7 bases. The germline gives CDR1 SEHNR, CDR2 FQNEAQ (reference sequence). CDR3 length equals 14 residues. V gave up 3 bases and J gave up 4 bases; unmatched junction bases: 5. The CDR3 bases are TGTGCCAGCAGCTTCCTGACAGGGAGAGAGACCCAGTACTTC. Translation: CASSFLTGRETQYF. The variable domain in full, completed from reference TRBV7-9 and TRBJ2-5, reads DTGVSQNPRHKITKRGQNVTFRCDPISEHNRLYWYRQTLGQGPEFLTYFQNEAQLEKSRLLSDRFSAERPKGSFSTLEIQRTEQGDSAMYLCASSFLTGRETQYFGPGTRLLVL.

The chain uses TRBV29-1 and TRBJ2-6, with D perhaps matching TRBD2 (6 bases). This CDR3 is 16 amino acids long. Trimming removed 2 bases from V and 1 base from J, with 12 bases in between. The germline V gene encodes CDR1 SQVTM and CDR2 ANQGSEA. The CDR3 sequence: CSVELGGTSGANVLTF. As DNA, the CDR3 is TGCAGCGTTGAACTCGGGGGAACATCTGGGGCCAACGTCCTGACTTTC.

The V call is TRBV6-5, the J call TRBJ2-7; 7 bases line up with TRBD1. This CDR3 comprises 15 residues. With 4 bases clipped from V and 0 bases from J, the junction kept 6 bases outside the gene matches. The germline V gene has CDR1 MNHEY and CDR2 SVGAGI. DNA of the CDR3: TGTGCCAGCAGTTTTGGGGACAGCCTCTCCTACGAGCAGTACTTC. Protein: CASSFGDSLSYEQYF.

CDR3 in amino acids: CASSSPGTGVYEQYF. The CDR3, as DNA: TGTGCCAGCAGTTCTCCCGGGACAGGGGTCTACGAGCAGTACTTC. This sequence joins TRBV2 and TRBJ2-7; 10 bases line up with TRBD1. CDR3 length: 15 amino acids. The V segment lost 5 bases and the J segment 3 bases; nucleotides outside the gene matches: 7. In germline, CDR1 is SNHLY, CDR2 FYNNEI.

The V gene is TRBV7-9, the J gene TRBJ1-1; D gene ambiguous. Germline assignment: CDR1 SEHNR and CDR2 FQNEAQ (reference sequence). Trimming stripped 2 bases from V and 4 bases from J, with 11 bases between. The CDR3 length is 14 residues. CDR3 nucleotide sequence: TGTGCCAGCAGCTTAATTCGCAGTCGCACTGAAGCTTTCTTT. It codes for CASSLIRSRTEAFF.

This clone is medium-sized by frequency. The J gene is TRBJ2-1, the V gene TRBV27, with 12 bases fitting TRBD2. Germline V gene lookup returns CDR1 MNHEY and CDR2 SMNVEV (reference sequence). This CDR3 has 14 amino acids. V shed 5 bases and J 6 bases; nucleotides not matched to a gene: 2. Here the CDR3 reads CASSRGLAGNEQFF. In nucleotides, the CDR3 is TGTGCCAGCAGTAGGGGACTAGCGGGCAATGAGCAGTTCTTC.

V and J are TRBV6-6 and TRBJ2-7, with a weak D call TRBD1 (5 bases). With 6 bases removed from V and 0 bases from J, the gap between germline ends came to 15 bases. Per germline, CDR1 MNHNY and CDR2 SVGAGI (reference sequence). The CDR3 sequence is 15 residues long. The CDR3 protein is CASRQNQGTSYEQYF. In DNA form, the CDR3 reads TGTGCCAGCAGGCAAAATCAGGGAACCTCCTACGAGCAGTACTTC.

The chain joins TRBV28 to TRBJ1-2; TRBD1 agrees at 8 bases. The CDR3 loop spans 16 amino acids. The germline V gene has CDR1 MDHEN and CDR2 SYDVKM. V lost 8 bases and J lost 5; bases outside the gene matches: 16. DNA of the CDR3: TGTGCCAGCGCTTTGACCGGGACAGGCCGTGGGTATGGCTACACCTTC. Translating it yields CASALTGTGRGYGYTF.

V gene TRBV19 combines with J gene TRBJ1-4; 11 bases map to TRBD1. CDR1 and CDR2 from the germline V gene are LNHDA and SQIVND (reference sequence). This CDR3 spans 14 amino acids. The V segment lost 7 bases and the J segment 6 bases; nucleotides outside the gene matches: 4. The CDR3 is CASMGTGGYEKLFF. CDR3 nucleotide sequence: TGTGCCAGTATGGGGACAGGGGGTTATGAAAAACTGTTTTTT.

This sequence joins TRBV7-9 and TRBJ2-7, with a possible D match to TRBD1 (5 bases). The germline V gene has CDR1 SEHNR and CDR2 FQNEAQ (reference sequence). This CDR3 is 13 amino acids long. Trimming cost V 1 base and J 1 base, with 5 bases left between them. The CDR3 here is CASSLDRSYEQYF. DNA for the CDR3: TGTGCCAGCAGCTTAGACAGGTCCTACGAGCAGTACTTC.

The gene calls are TRBV7-7 and TRBJ2-2; 14 bases align to TRBD2. CDR1 and CDR2 from the germline V gene are SSHAT and FNYEAQ (reference sequence). This CDR3 is built from 18 residues. With 4 bases clipped from V and 7 bases from J, the junction kept 11 bases outside the gene matches. The CDR3 here is CASSSISGTSGSGGELFF. The DNA for the CDR3 is TGTGCCAGCAGCTCAATCTCCGGGACTAGCGGGAGTGGCGGGGAGCTGTTTTTT.

The chain employs TRBV15 and TRBJ2-5; D gene uncertain. V gave up 1 base and J gave up 1 base, with 4 bases separating them. This CDR3 contains 13 residues. In germline, CDR1 is LNHNV, CDR2 YYDKDF (reference sequence). DNA for the CDR3: TGTGCCACCAGCAGAGGGGCCCAAGAGACCCAGTACTTC. Its translation: CATSRGAQETQYF.

The chain links TRBV15 to TRBJ2-7, with D maybe TRBD2 (5 bases). CDR1 is LNHNV and CDR2 is YYDKDF in the germline V gene (reference sequence). The CDR3 is made up of 15 amino acids. V lost 0 bases and J 0 bases, leaving 9 bases between the germline ends. CDR3 nucleotide sequence: TGTGCCACCAGCAGAGATCGCGGGTACTCCTACGAGCAGTACTTC. It codes for CATSRDRGYSYEQYF.

Notes on this clone: At the DNA level, this CDR3 is encoded by other sequences in the same sample as well. The rearrangement links TRBV28 to TRBJ1-3, with 11 bases aligning to TRBD1. Germline CDR1 reads MDHEN; CDR2 reads SYDVKM. The CDR3 loop spans 18 amino acids. The V gene end was trimmed by 6 bases and the J gene end by 0 bases; junction bases not matched to a gene: 10. The CDR3 DNA reads TGTGCCAGCAGGGACAGGGGGCTTTTACCCAGCTCTGGAAACACCATATATTTT. Amino acid sequence: CASRDRGLLPSSGNTIYF.

The chain couples TRBV7-3 to TRBJ2-1; TRBD2 might be the D (5 bases). The CDR3 has 13 residues. Germline CDR1 SGHTA, CDR2 FQGTGA. V was cut by 5 bases and J by 9 bases, with 14 bases left in between. The CDR3 nucleotides read TGTGCCAGCAGCCCAACTAGAACTGGTGAGCAGTTCTTC. It codes for CASSPTRTGEQFF.